These 13 T cell receptor beta chains came from one sample sequenced in a study of cytomegalovirus exposure and HLA in healthy donors. Data came from immunoSEQ multiplex PCR; TCRdb stores just in-frame clones and leaves some out. Of 90,000 to 150,000 clones in the sample, approximately 87% are singletons; the top ten hold about 6.9%. The specimen sequenced was PBMCs. Every receptor here comes from a woman under 30 in good health and CMV-seropositive.

CDR3 sequence (DNA): TGTGCCAGCAGCGTAGTGGGGGGAGGGCCGAGGAATGAGCAGTTCTTC. Its protein product is CASSVVGGGPRNEQFF. This chain uses TRBV9 with TRBJ2-1; 7 bases match TRBD2. The V segment lost 0 bases and the J segment 7 bases; nucleotides outside the gene matches: 10. Germline-derived CDR1 and CDR2 are SGDLS and YYNGEE. The CDR3 loop spans 16 amino acids.

The V and J genes are TRBV13 and TRBJ2-3; D is perhaps TRBD2 (5 bases). The V end was cut by 1 base, the J end by 3 bases, with 14 bases between. Germline assignment: CDR1 PRHDT and CDR2 FYEKMQ (reference sequence). There are 16 residues in the CDR3. DNA of the CDR3: TGTGCCAGCAGCTTAGAAGGCCCGGGGTCTACAGATACGCAGTATTTT. Its translation: CASSLEGPGSTDTQYF.

The chain is built from TRBV5-1 and TRBJ1-2; perhaps TRBD1 as D (5 bases). Trimming left V 5 bases short and J 2 bases short, with 13 bases between. CDR1 and CDR2 from the germline V gene are SGHRS and YFSETQ. This CDR3 is built from 14 residues. CDR3 residues: CASSRGRENYGYTF. DNA for the CDR3: TGCGCCAGCAGTAGGGGCAGGGAAAACTATGGCTACACCTTC. Complete variable domain (other parts from reference TRBV5-1 and TRBJ1-2): KAGVTQTPRYLIKTRGQQVTLSCSPISGHRSVSWYQQTPGQGLQFLFEYFSETQRNKGNFPGRFSGRQFSNSRSEMNVSTLELGDSALYLCASSRGRENYGYTFGSGTRLTVV.

The chain combines TRBV5-3 with TRBJ1-1; D call uncertain. TRBV5-3 is known as an ORF, though its function is uncertain. The germline V and J ends were trimmed by 10 bases and 3 bases, with 7 bases remaining between them. The CDR3 is 10 amino acids. CDR3: CAPEHTEAFF. The CDR3 coding sequence is TGTGCCCCTGAGCACACTGAAGCTTTCTTT.

V usage is TRBV13 and J usage is TRBJ1-2; 7 nucleotides match TRBD1. Germline V gene data show CDR1 as PRHDT and CDR2 as FYEKMQ (reference sequence). V dropped 1 base and J dropped 3; count of bases not matched to a gene: 2. The CDR3 contains 14 residues. CDR3 sequence (DNA): TGTGCCAGCAGCTTAGACAGGGGCGACTATGGCTACACCTTC. This encodes CASSLDRGDYGYTF. Looking up the rest from reference TRBV13 and TRBJ1-2 gives the full variable domain: AAGVIQSPRHLIKEKRETATLKCYPIPRHDTVYWYQQGPGQDPQFLISFYEKMQSDKGSIPDRFSAQQFSDYHSELNMSSLELGDSALYFCASSLDRGDYGYTFGSGTRLTVV.

J is TRBJ2-1 and V is TRBV19; tentatively, D is TRBD1 (6 bases). This CDR3 contains 15 residues. The V gene's germline CDR1 is LNHDA and CDR2 SQIVND (reference sequence). Between the trimmed V and J ends, which lost 5 bases and 0 bases, there was a span of 11 bases. CDR3 in DNA: TGTGCCAGTAGTGCCCGGACAGTCTCCTACAATGAGCAGTTCTTC. Its translation: CASSARTVSYNEQFF.

The CDR3 is CASSTVGSKNTGELFF. CDR3 DNA sequence: TGTGCCAGCTCAACTGTGGGGAGTAAGAACACCGGGGAGCTGTTTTTT. The V and J genes are TRBV7-2 and TRBJ2-2; TRBD2 might be the D (5 bases). CDR1 is SGHTA and CDR2 is FQGNSA in the germline V gene. The CDR3 loop spans 16 amino acids. The V and J ends lost 8 bases and 1 base respectively, with 17 bases between them.

The V call is TRBV5-1, the J call TRBJ2-5; perhaps TRBD2 as D (6 bases). CDR1 is SGHRS, CDR2 YFSETQ, per germline. This CDR3 spans 15 amino acids. Trimming left V 4 bases short and J 4 bases short, with 17 bases between. CDR3 residues: CASSRDSSPPETQYF. For the CDR3, the DNA is TGCGCCAGCAGCCGGGACTCAAGCCCACCAGAGACCCAGTACTTC.

The chain couples TRBV7-8 to TRBJ2-2; 7 bases match TRBD1. Germline CDR1 reads SGHVS; CDR2 reads FQNEAQ. CDR3 size: 16 residues. The junction had 10 bases not matched to a gene; V was cut back by 5 bases and J by 4 bases. The CDR3 loop is CASSPRTGRSTGELFF. CDR3 DNA sequence: TGTGCCAGCAGCCCACGGACAGGACGAAGCACCGGGGAGCTGTTTTTT.

V gene TRBV4-1 combines with J gene TRBJ1-2; D not certain. The germline V gene has CDR1 MGHRA and CDR2 YSYEKL. The CDR3 runs 14 residues. Trimming stripped 4 bases from V and 7 bases from J, with 16 bases between. CDR3 bases: TGCGCCAGCAGCCCTAGCGAGGGCCGCCGTGGCTACACCTTC. Amino acids: CASSPSEGRRGYTF.

The chain is built from TRBV18 and TRBJ2-7, with 7 nucleotides matching TRBD1. Per germline, CDR1 KGHSH and CDR2 LQKENI. V trimming: 4 bases; J trimming: 2 bases; junction bases outside the gene matches: 5. The CDR3 loop spans 14 amino acids. The CDR3 loop is CASSLDRVTYEQYF. The CDR3 DNA sequence: TGTGCCAGCTCACTAGACAGGGTAACCTACGAGCAGTACTTC. The full variable domain, its missing parts supplied by reference TRBV18 and TRBJ2-7, is NAGVMQNPRHLVRRRGQEARLRCSPMKGHSHVYWYRQLPEEGLKFMVYLQKENIIDESGMPKERFSAEFPKEGPSILRIQQVVRGDSAAYFCASSLDRVTYEQYFGPGTRLTVT.

This chain uses TRBV9 with TRBJ2-1; perhaps TRBD2 as D (7 bases). This CDR3 is built from 20 residues. Germline assignment: CDR1 SGDLS and CDR2 YYNGEE. Trimming took 4 bases from V and 5 from J, leaving 31 bases between them. CDR3 nucleotides: TGTGCCAGCAGCCATTCAAGGACGGAAAGGGAGGGGGGTTACCACAATGAGCAGTTCTTC. This encodes CASSHSRTEREGGYHNEQFF.

For the CDR3, the DNA is TGTGCCAGCAGCCCCGGGGGGGATCAGCCCCAGCATTTT. Its translation is CASSPGGDQPQHF. The chain employs TRBV9 and TRBJ1-5; D is possibly TRBD1 (5 bases). Trimming took off 4 bases at V and 5 bases at J, with 10 bases between the two ends. The germline CDR1 and CDR2 sequences are SGDLS and YYNGEE. This CDR3 comprises 13 residues.